This T cell receptor (beta chain) originates from a study of control samples from healthy donors and cancer patients. Trimming took 5 bases from V and 2 from J; bases not matched to a gene: 7. The CDR3 has 15 residues. CDR1 is GTSNPN and CDR2 is SVGIG in the germline V gene (reference sequence). Sequencing was performed with immunoSEQ multiplex PCR; in TCRdb, only in-frame clones are kept and a portion is missing. Of roughly 130,000 clones listed, about 92% were seen once; the top ten hold approximately 1.7%. The chain couples TRBV30 to TRBJ2-3, with 10 bases fitting TRBD1. This sequence originates from a man aged 45-60 years with head and neck cancer. The sample comprised PBMCs. In nucleotides, the CDR3 is TGTGCCTGGGCAGGGGGGACAGGGGCCACAGATACGCAGTATTTT. It encodes CAWAGGTGATDTQYF.